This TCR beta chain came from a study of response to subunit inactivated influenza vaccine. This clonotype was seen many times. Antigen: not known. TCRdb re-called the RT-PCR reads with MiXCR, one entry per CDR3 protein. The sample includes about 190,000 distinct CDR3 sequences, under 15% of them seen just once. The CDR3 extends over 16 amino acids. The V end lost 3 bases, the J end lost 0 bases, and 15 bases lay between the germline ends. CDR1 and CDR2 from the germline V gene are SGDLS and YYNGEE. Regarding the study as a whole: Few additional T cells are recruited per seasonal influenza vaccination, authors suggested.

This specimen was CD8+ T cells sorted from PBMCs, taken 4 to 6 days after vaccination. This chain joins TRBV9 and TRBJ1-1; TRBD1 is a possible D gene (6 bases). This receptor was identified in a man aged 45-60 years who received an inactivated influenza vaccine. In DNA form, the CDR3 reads TGTGCCAGCAGCGCCTCTTCAGGGGCCATGAACACTGAAGCTTTCTTT. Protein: CASSASSGAMNTEAFF.